The clone carrying this TCR beta chain was picked up a small number of times. The data derive from a study of blood T cell repertoires in COVID-19. V was shortened by 7 bases and J by 5 bases, with 20 bases between the two germline ends. Germline lookup yields CDR1 MNHEY and CDR2 SVGAGI. This CDR3 region has 15 residues. In the original processing: Estimation of nucleated cell counts relied on the amplification of reference gene primers. Sequencing used immunoSEQ multiplex PCR; TCRdb keeps in-frame clones, though not all of them. That table gives V, J and clone size, and the DNA gave D and trimming. This table holds fewer than 250,000 clones, roughly 80% found once.

Sequencing input: peripheral blood. The origin of this receptor is a woman of 80 years or more with acute or convalescent COVID-19. The rearrangement uses TRBV6-5 and TRBJ1-1; maybe TRBD1 (6 bases). Here the CDR3 DNA reads TGTGCCAGCACACCCTCCTCGGACAGCTGGACTGAAGCTTTCTTT. It is translated as CASTPSSDSWTEAFF.